This T cell receptor (beta chain) stems from a study of cytomegalovirus exposure and HLA in healthy donors. Overall study results and limits: The study reported that TCR beta sequences accurately predicted HLA-A and HLA-B alleles in most subjects. Links to common viral pathogens appeared, in a later analysis, for several of the most significant clusters. Reportedly, fewer N-insertions than the roughly 600-donor mean appeared in an Asian-associated ancestry cluster in a later analysis. Upon later analysis, TCR association rates were observed to vary by HLA locus, being highest for DRB1 and lowest for HLA-C.

Trimming took 9 bases from V and 6 from J, leaving 20 bases between them. CDR3 length: 14 residues. The germline gives CDR1 MGHDK, CDR2 SYGVNS. This PCR relied on a set of 60 Vbeta primers and 13 Jbeta primers. The method was immunoSEQ multiplex PCR; TCRdb's version includes in-frame clones alone and lacks a portion of them. The sample has under 100,000 clones, around four fifths seen once; the top ten hold over 2%. As regards this clone: Its specificity is unknown.

The sequencing input was PBMCs. The rearrangement uses TRBV25-1 and TRBJ1-1; the D gene is possibly TRBD1 (6 bases). The source of this sequence is a boy between 5 and 17 years old in good health and CMV-seronegative. The CDR3 is CARGVGGRFPEAFF. In nucleotides, the CDR3 is TGTGCCAGGGGGGTGGGGGGGCGATTTCCTGAAGCTTTCTTT. The whole variable domain, filled in from reference TRBV25-1 and TRBJ1-1, reads EADIYQTPRYLVIGTGKKITLECSQTMGHDKMYWYQQDPGMELHLIHYSYGVNSTEKGDLSSESTVSRIRTEHFPLTLESARPSHTSQYLCARGVGGRFPEAFFGQGTRLTVV.